This T cell receptor (beta chain) was identified during a study of T cell changes during pregnancy in multiple sclerosis. The CDR3 is 15 amino acids. V shed 6 bases and J shed 5 bases, with 17 bases lying between them. CDR1 and CDR2 from the germline V gene are MNHEY and SMNVEV (reference sequence). Profiled with immunoSEQ multiplex PCR; TCRdb holds only in-frame clones, not every one. This table has 90,000 to 120,000 clones, 85% to 95% appearing once. V and J are TRBV27 and TRBJ1-3; D might be TRBD1 (5 bases). Source: peripheral blood, taken in the third trimester of pregnancy. The source of this sequence is a female donor in good health, enrolled as a control in a pregnancy study. The CDR3 DNA sequence: TGTGCCAGCAGCCCCGATGGGGCAGAACGAAACACCATATATTTT. Protein product: CASSPDGAERNTIYF.